These 7 T cell receptor beta chains share one sample of origin, sequenced in a study of T cells in Graves' hyperthyroidism and ophthalmopathy. It was RNA transcripts that yielded the amplified TCR beta CDR3 regions. During a first-round RT-PCR of the TCR CDR3, the HTBI primer set was used. TCRdb reprocessed the multiplex PCR reads with MiXCR, giving one entry per CDR3 protein. The data show over 700,000 distinct CDR3 sequences, around 38% seen once. The sample taken for sequencing was blood. Receptors originate from a young man with Graves' hyperthyroidism.

The CDR3 here is CASSFRRDPIYEQYF. The CDR3, as DNA: TGTGCCAGCAGCTTTAGGAGGGATCCCATCTACGAGCAGTACTTC. The chain has TRBV11-1 and TRBJ2-7, with D tentatively TRBD2 (6 bases). This CDR3 region has 15 residues. Germline assignment: CDR1 SGHAT and CDR2 FQDESV (reference sequence). Trimming shortened V by 3 bases and J by 3 bases, and 15 bases separated the two germline ends.

This clonotype was picked up many times. The chain carries TRBV11-2 and TRBJ1-2; D gene uncertain. CDR1 is SGHAT and CDR2 is FQNNGV in the germline V gene. V lost 2 bases, J lost 2 bases, and 6 bases lay in between. The CDR3 runs to 13 residues. The DNA of the CDR3 is TGTGCCAGCAGCTTAATGTCCAACTATGGCTACACCTTC. This encodes CASSLMSNYGYTF.

A note on this clonotype: Compared with germline, one end of the junction differs, possibly owing to a read error. This chain uses TRBV10-3 with TRBJ1-4; possibly TRBD1 for D (6 bases). The CDR3 has 15 amino acids. CDR1 and CDR2 (germline): ENHRY, SYGVKD. CDR3: CASSFPGAGNEKLFF. The CDR3 DNA follows: TGTGCCAGCAGTTTCCCGGGGGCGGGTAATGAAAAACTGTTTTTT.

The rearrangement uses TRBV19 and TRBJ2-5, with 7 bases identical to TRBD1. The germline V gene encodes CDR1 LNHDA and CDR2 SQIVND (reference sequence). J was trimmed by 2 bases and V by 6 bases; bases with no gene match: 6. The CDR3 covers 14 residues. The CDR3 sequence: CASRGGFTQETQYF. The CDR3 DNA is TGTGCCAGTAGAGGGGGCTTCACACAAGAGACCCAGTACTTC.

In its sample, this clonotype was seen once. A read error may account for a junction end that differs from germline. The chain employs TRBV7-2 and TRBJ2-5, with D maybe TRBD1 (5 bases). Looked up from germline, CDR1 is SGHTA and CDR2 is FQGNSA. The CDR3 has 14 amino acids. CDR3 protein: CASSPNSGWETQYF. DNA of the CDR3: TGCGCCAGCAGCCCCAACTCAGGGTGGGAGACCCAGTACTTC. Looking up the rest from reference TRBV7-2 and TRBJ2-5 gives the full variable domain: GAGVSQSPSNKVTEKGKDVELRCDPISGHTALYWYRQSLGQGLEFLIYFQGNSAPDKSGLPSDRFSAERTGGSVSTLTIQRTQQEDSAVYLCASSPNSGWETQYFGPGTRLLVL.

This clonotype was found many times. The chain couples TRBV10-3 to TRBJ1-1, with unresolved D. CDR1 and CDR2 (germline): ENHRY, SYGVKD. Trimming removed 2 bases at V and 8 bases at J, with 6 bases between. The CDR3 totals 11 residues. The CDR3 loop is CAISEGREAFF. The DNA of the CDR3 is TGTGCCATCAGTGAGGGACGGGAAGCTTTCTTT.

The chain links TRBV6-1 to TRBJ1-2, with a weak D call TRBD1 (6 bases). The CDR3 loop spans 17 amino acids. Looked up from germline, CDR1 is MNHNS and CDR2 is SASEGT. V was trimmed by 5 bases and J by 5 bases, leaving 24 bases between them. The CDR3 loop is CASSPIGDTRGGYGYTF. The DNA of the CDR3 is TGTGCCAGCAGTCCGATCGGTGATACCAGGGGCGGGTATGGCTACACCTTC.